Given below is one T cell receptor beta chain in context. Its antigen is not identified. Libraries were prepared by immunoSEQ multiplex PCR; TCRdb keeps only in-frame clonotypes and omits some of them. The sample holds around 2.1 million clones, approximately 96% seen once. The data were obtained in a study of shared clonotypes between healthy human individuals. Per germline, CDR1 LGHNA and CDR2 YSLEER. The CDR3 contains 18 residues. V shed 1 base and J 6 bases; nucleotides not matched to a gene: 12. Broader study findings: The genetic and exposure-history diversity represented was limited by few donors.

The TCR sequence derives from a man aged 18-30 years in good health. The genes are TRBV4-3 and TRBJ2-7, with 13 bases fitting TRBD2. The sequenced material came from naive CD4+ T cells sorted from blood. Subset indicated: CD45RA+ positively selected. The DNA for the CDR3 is TGCGCCAGCAGCCAAGTGGGCGGACTAGCGGGAGTGGCAGGCGAGCAGTACTTC. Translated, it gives CASSQVGGLAGVAGEQYF.